This entry describes one TCR beta chain. No antigen is known for it. This entry belongs to a study of T cells in Graves' hyperthyroidism and ophthalmopathy. Study results and limitations: Clonotypes that were expanded in thyroid above 0.001 mostly appeared in blood too. Through a model of 13 V-J features, ophthalmopathy was separated from stable hyperthyroidism.

Investigators excluded patients with uncontrolled infection, other autoimmune disease, pregnancy or lactation. TCR beta CDR3 regions were amplified from RNA transcripts. TCR CDR3 regions were first amplified by RT-PCR with HTBI primers. From the multiplex PCR reads, TCRdb called clonotypes with MiXCR, one entry per CDR3 protein. The table records 300,000 to 400,000 distinct CDR3 sequences, around a sixth of them present only once. Unmatched junction bases numbered 5, after V lost 7 bases and J lost 2 bases. CDR3 length: 13 residues. Germline-derived CDR1 and CDR2 are DFQATT and SNEGSKA (reference sequence).

The chain has TRBV20-1 and TRBJ2-7, with 10 bases lining up with TRBD1. The sequenced sample consisted of blood. The sequence came from a woman between 45 and 60 years old with Graves' hyperthyroidism. The CDR3 loop is CSVPDRGAYEQYF. The CDR3 nucleotides are TGCAGTGTCCCGGACAGGGGGGCCTACGAGCAGTACTTC.